The entry below gives a single T cell receptor (beta chain) sequence along with its context. Its specificity is not known. V lost 6 bases, J lost 0 bases, and 17 bases stayed unmatched. Looked up from germline, CDR1 is DFQATT and CDR2 is SNEGSKA (reference sequence). The CDR3 is 18 amino acids. The source of the sample is a study of response to subunit inactivated influenza vaccine. General observations from the study: The study's authors posited that every seasonal influenza vaccination enlists few new T cells.

MiXCR, applied by TCRdb to the RT-PCR reads, yields one record per CDR3 protein. The sample consists of around 760,000 distinct CDR3 sequences, roughly 14% of them appearing once. The J gene is TRBJ1-2, the V gene TRBV20-1, with 9 bases lining up with TRBD1. The sample consisted of PBMCs from blood, taken around 15 days before vaccination. The source is a man aged 50-59 years who received an inactivated influenza vaccine. CDR3 bases: TGCAGTGCCTCCTTGGGGACAGGGCTCGTCGGCGCTAACTATGGCTACACCTTC. Translation: CSASLGTGLVGANYGYTF.